The 5 T cell receptor beta chains below all came from one sample that was sequenced in a study of low-dose radiotherapy and immunotherapy resistance in tumors. Time point reported: after trial treatment. The treatment here: LDRT plus nivolumab, ipilimumab, low-dose cyclophosphamide and aspirin (RACIN trial). Primers targeting TRAV and TRBV primed first-strand cDNA, covering alpha and beta chains. Over approximately 20 PCR cycles, TCRs were amplified from a constant-region primer and V-primer adapter. TCRdb used MiXCR to reprocess the reads, holding one entry per CDR3 protein. Counted here are tens of thousands of distinct CDR3 sequences, 20% to 25% occurring once; the ten biggest clones make up 8% to 10%. This material consisted of PBMCs, taken after low-dose radiotherapy plus immunotherapy. The receptors originated from a female donor with ovarian cancer.

V usage is TRBV29-1 and J usage is TRBJ2-7; 8 nucleotides line up with TRBD1. The CDR3 covers 12 residues. V lost 4 bases to trimming and J lost 6 bases; unmatched junction nucleotides: 5. CDR1 is SQVTM and CDR2 is ANQGSEA in the germline V gene. For the CDR3, the DNA is TGCAGCGTTGTTCAGGGGGCGCGCGAGCAGTACTTC. Encoded protein: CSVVQGAREQYF.

This clonotype was counted ten times or more. V and J are TRBV7-9 and TRBJ1-2; 7 bases align to TRBD1. The germline V gene encodes CDR1 SEHNR and CDR2 FQNEAQ (reference sequence). The CDR3 totals 16 residues. J was trimmed by 4 bases and V by 4 bases; bases with no gene match: 12. The CDR3 DNA reads TGTGCCAGCAGCTGGCCCGACAGGGATCGGGGCTATGGCTACACCTTC. Amino acid sequence: CASSWPDRDRGYGYTF.

The CDR3 nucleotides read TGCAGTGCTAGAGTTGCTAGCGGGAGGACGGCAGATACGCAGTATTTT. It yields the protein CSARVASGRTADTQYF. This chain uses TRBV20-1 with TRBJ2-3; 11 bases agree with TRBD2. The CDR3 totals 16 residues. In germline, CDR1 is DFQATT, CDR2 SNEGSKA (reference sequence). V shed 1 base and J 4 bases; nucleotides not matched to a gene: 7.

The V call is TRBV28, the J call TRBJ2-3, with D tentatively TRBD2 (6 bases). Trimming shortened V by 3 bases and J by 1 base, and 8 bases separated the two germline ends. This CDR3 contains 14 residues. Germline assignment: CDR1 MDHEN and CDR2 SYDVKM. Here the CDR3 DNA reads TGTGCCAGCAGTTTTGGCGGGGGCACAGATACGCAGTATTTT. It is translated as CASSFGGGTDTQYF. The whole variable domain, remainder taken from reference TRBV28 and TRBJ2-3, is DVKVTQSSRYLVKRTGEKVFLECVQDMDHENMFWYRQDPGLGLRLIYFSYDVKMKEKGDIPEGYSVSREKKERFSLILESASTNQTSMYLCASSFGGGTDTQYFGPGTRLTVL.

This clonotype was counted ten times or more. The chain couples TRBV30 to TRBJ1-4; D is unclear. Germline V lookup: CDR1 GTSNPN, CDR2 SVGIG (reference sequence). V was cut by 3 bases and J by 5 bases, with 16 bases left in between. The CDR3 has 15 amino acids. This chain's CDR3 is CAWSELGIPNEKLFF. The CDR3 DNA is TGTGCCTGGAGCGAGTTGGGGATTCCAAATGAAAAACTGTTTTTT.